These T cell receptor beta chains were read from a single sample in a study of CD8+ T cells in alopecia areata. Repertoires were generated with immunoSEQ multiplex PCR, while TCRdb's copy carries only in-frame clones and drops some. The table records about 220,000 clones, more than 45% of them present only once. The sample in question was CD4+ T cells sorted from blood, obtained at week 4, from a patient treated with tofacitinib. Receptors were obtained from a human donor with alopecia areata. CDR3s include the opening cysteine and the closing phenylalanine or tryptophan. D genes are given only for firm matches. For some rows the clone size is stated as once, few or many, or as a class when expanded; others skip it.

NA,NA,TRBV6-5,14,TRBJ2-2,TGTGCCAGCGTGGGGCAGGGAAACACCGGGGAGCTGTTTTTT,CASVGQGNTGELFF
few,TRBD2,TRBV7-2,16,TRBJ2-3,TGTGCCAGCAGCTCAGGACTAGCCAGATCTGCAGATACGCAGTATTTT,CASSSGLARSADTQYF
NA,NA,TRBV29-1,14,TRBJ2-1,TGCAGCGCCGGGTCAGGGGTGTCCTACAATGAGCAGTTCTTC,CSAGSGVSYNEQFF
NA,NA,TRBV29-1,15,TRBJ2-3,TGCAGCGTTGGACCTAACGGGGGTAGCACAGATACGCAGTATTTT,CSVGPNGGSTDTQYF
NA,NA,TRBV6-5,14,TRBJ1-2,TGTGCCAGCAGTTCTCCGTTCGGGGACTATGGCTACACCTTC,CASSSPFGDYGYTF
many,NA,TRBV7-2,15,TRBJ2-3,TGTGCCAGCAGCTTACCGAGGGGGGGGCCAGATACGCAGTATTTT,CASSLPRGGPDTQYF
NA,NA,TRBV7-7,13,TRBJ1-1,TGTGCCAGCAGCTTAGAGCAGGGGTCTGAAGCTTTCTTT,CASSLEQGSEAFF
NA,NA,TRBV29-1,17,TRBJ1-1,TGCAGCGTTAGTAGGACCATGACGGGACCGATGAACACTGAAGCTTTCTTT,CSVSRTMTGPMNTEAFF
NA,NA,TRBV9,13,TRBJ2-3,TGTGCCAGCAGCCAATGGATCGGCGATACGCAGTATTTT,CASSQWIGDTQYF
NA,NA,TRBV29-1,13,TRBJ2-3,TGCAGCGTGCAGCCGGCGGGCCCAGATACGCAGTATTTT,CSVQPAGPDTQYF
NA,NA,TRBV30,15,TRBJ1-2,TGTGCCTGGAGTGTAGTAAGGATTCTGCTTTCCTCCTACACCTTC,CAWSVVRILLSSYTF
few,NA,TRBV19,14,TRBJ1-2,TGTGCCATCCGATTGGGTTCAGGAGACTCTGGCTACACCTTC,CAIRLGSGDSGYTF
NA,NA,TRBV29-1,12,TRBJ1-5,TGCAGCGCTCAAACCCAGAATCAGCCCCAGCATTTT,CSAQTQNQPQHF
NA,TRBD1,TRBV6-1,13,TRBJ1-4,TGTGCCTCTTCCCGGGACAGGACTGAAAAACTGTTTTTT,CASSRDRTEKLFF
NA,TRBD2,TRBV10-3,16,TRBJ2-5,TGTGCCATCAGTGATCCGCCTAGCGGGGGAGTGGAGACCCAGTACTTC,CAISDPPSGGVETQYF
once,TRBD1,TRBV30,15,TRBJ2-2,TGTGCCAGCAAAACAGGGGCGGTGGACACCGGGGAGCTGTTTTTT,CASKTGAVDTGELFF
NA,TRBD1,TRBV25-1,15,TRBJ1-2,TGTGCCAGCAGTGTCGGGACAGGCGCAAACTATGGCTACACCTTC,CASSVGTGANYGYTF
NA,NA,TRBV5-6,14,TRBJ2-7,TGTGCCAGCAGCTTTTTGGACAGCTCCTACGAGCAGTACTTC,CASSFLDSSYEQYF
NA,TRBD2,TRBV5-4,16,TRBJ2-4,TGTGCCAGCAGCTTGGGTATCGGCGGGGGGAAAAACATTCAGTACTTC,CASSLGIGGGKNIQYF
NA,NA,TRBV29-1,10,TRBJ1-4,TGCAGCGTCGCAGACGAAAAACTGTTTTTT,CSVADEKLFF
few,NA,TRBV5-1,16,TRBJ2-2,TGCGCCAGCAGCTTGGTCCGGTCCCAGAACACCGGGGAGCTGTTTTTT,CASSLVRSQNTGELFF
NA,TRBD1,TRBV14,16,TRBJ2-2,TGTGCCAGCAGCCAGCTAACAGGGGTAGTCACCGGGGAGCTGTTTTTT,CASSQLTGVVTGELFF
few,TRBD2,TRBV7-2,15,TRBJ2-3,TGTGCCAGCAGCCCTGGACTAGCTTTTACAGATACGCAGTATTTT,CASSPGLAFTDTQYF
NA,TRBD1,TRBV6-5,11,TRBJ2-2,TGTGCCGGGACAGTTACCGGGGAGCTGTTTTTT,CAGTVTGELFF
medium-sized,NA,TRBV7-9,15,TRBJ1-6,TGTGCCAGCAGCTTAGACGGTGCAGCTAGGAGCCCCCTCCACTTT,CASSLDGAARSPLHF
NA,TRBD1,TRBV30,13,TRBJ2-2,TGTGCCCGGACAGGGGGCAACACCGGGGAGCTGTTTTTT,CARTGGNTGELFF
NA,NA,TRBV29-1,12,TRBJ1-2,TGCAGCGTTGAAAACGGTTCGGGGAGCTACACCTTC,CSVENGSGSYTF
NA,NA,TRBV6-1,12,TRBJ2-7,TGTGCCAGCAACTTCGGGGCGCGAGAGCAGTACTTC,CASNFGAREQYF
NA,NA,TRBV30,17,TRBJ1-1,TGTGCCTGGAGTGTACGGGGGCGCCGGCTAATGAACACTGAAGCTTTCTTT,CAWSVRGRRLMNTEAFF
NA,TRBD2,TRBV2,13,TRBJ2-4,TGTGCCAGCACCGAAGGACTAGTAAACATTCAGTACTTC,CASTEGLVNIQYF
few,NA,TRBV25-1,12,TRBJ2-7,TGTGCCAGCAGACAGGATACCTACGAGCAGTACTTC,CASRQDTYEQYF
NA,NA,TRBV5-1,14,TRBJ2-7,TGCGCCAGCAGCTTGGGGCAGGGGTCCTACGAGCAGTACTTC,CASSLGQGSYEQYF
NA,TRBD2,TRBV2,15,TRBJ2-3,TGTGCCAGCGGCTCGATCGGACTAGCGACAGATACGCAGTATTTT,CASGSIGLATDTQYF
few,NA,TRBV29-1,13,TRBJ2-3,TGCAGCGGCGCCGGGCGAAGCACAGATACGCAGTATTTT,CSGAGRSTDTQYF
NA,NA,TRBV13,14,TRBJ1-1,TGTGCCAGCAGCCGGGTTGGGGGGTGGACTGAAGCTTTCTTT,CASSRVGGWTEAFF
once,NA,TRBV27,13,TRBJ1-1,TGTGCCAGCAGTTCTAAAATGAACACTGAAGCTTTCTTT,CASSSKMNTEAFF
few,TRBD1,TRBV19,15,TRBJ1-2,TGTGCCAGTAGTATAGCAGGGGGCGGAAACGCTGGCTACACCTTC,CASSIAGGGNAGYTF
NA,NA,TRBV29-1,13,TRBJ2-1,TGCAGCGTTGCGGAACCGGCGATTGGGGAGCAGTTCTTC,CSVAEPAIGEQFF
NA,TRBD1,TRBV25-1,14,TRBJ1-1,TGTGCCAGCAGTGCGGGGACAGGGTACACTGAAGCTTTCTTT,CASSAGTGYTEAFF